Listed below are T cell receptor beta chains from one sample, sequenced in a study of shared clonotypes between healthy human individuals. Only in-frame clones appear in the TCRdb table, and some are missing; sequencing was by immunoSEQ multiplex PCR. This repertoire shows more than 150,000 clones, 90% to 95% found once; its top ten account for around 0.072%. Source material: naive CD4+ T cells sorted from blood. Receptors were obtained from a woman in her thirties in good health. Each CDR3 is given with its conserved first and last residue. Fields, in order: J gene, CDR3 length, clone size, V gene, D gene, CDR3 DNA, CDR3 protein. The D gene is left open where the match is weak. Clone sizes are given selectively: once, few, many, or a class where the clone is expanded.

J: TRBJ2-7; length: 15; size: NA; V: TRBV6-4; D: TRBD2; DNA: TGTGCCAGCAGCCAACTAGCGGGAGGTAGTTACGAGCAGTACTTC; CDR3: CASSQLAGGSYEQYF
J: TRBJ2-2; length: 14; size: NA; V: TRBV28; D: NA; DNA: TGTGCCAGCAGTTTAGGGGGCTTCACCGGGGAGCTGTTTTTT; CDR3: CASSLGGFTGELFF
J: TRBJ1-5; length: 8; size: NA; V: TRBV28; D: NA; DNA: TGTGCCAGCGGCACCCAGCATTTT; CDR3: CASGTQHF
J: TRBJ2-7; length: 15; size: few; V: TRBV7-9; D: TRBD1; DNA: TGTGCCAGCAGCTCCTTGGGACAGCGTACCTACGAGCAGTACTTC; CDR3: CASSSLGQRTYEQYF
J: TRBJ1-4; length: 16; size: NA; V: TRBV11-2; D: NA; DNA: TGTGCCAGCAGCTTAGCTTTTCTTAGGGACAATGAAAAACTGTTTTTT; CDR3: CASSLAFLRDNEKLFF
J: TRBJ2-6; length: 21; size: NA; V: TRBV4-1; D: TRBD1; DNA: TGCGCCAGCAGCCTGCAATCCCCGGGACAGGGGTCGTCCTGGGGGGCCAACGTCCTGACTTTC; CDR3: CASSLQSPGQGSSWGANVLTF
J: TRBJ2-7; length: 15; size: NA; V: TRBV5-6; D: TRBD1; DNA: TGTGCCAGCAGCAACGTGGACAGGGGTTTTTACGAGCAGTACTTC; CDR3: CASSNVDRGFYEQYF
J: TRBJ2-5; length: 14; size: NA; V: TRBV19; D: NA; DNA: TGTGCCAGTAGTATCGGACAGACACGGGAGACCCAGTACTTC; CDR3: CASSIGQTRETQYF
J: TRBJ2-7; length: 15; size: once; V: TRBV18; D: NA; DNA: TGTGCCAGCTCACCACCTTCAGGGACATCCTACGAGCAGTACTTC; CDR3: CASSPPSGTSYEQYF
J: TRBJ2-1; length: 11; size: NA; V: TRBV6-5; D: NA; DNA: TGTGCCAGCAGCCGCAACAATGAGCAGTTCTTC; CDR3: CASSRNNEQFF
J: TRBJ1-1; length: 13; size: NA; V: TRBV18; D: TRBD1; DNA: TGTGCCAGCTCACGACAGGGGAACACTGAAGCTTTCTTT; CDR3: CASSRQGNTEAFF
J: TRBJ2-1; length: 16; size: NA; V: TRBV6-1; D: TRBD1; DNA: TGTGCCAGCAGTGGACCCCGAGAGGGACAGTCCAATGAGCAGTTCTTC; CDR3: CASSGPREGQSNEQFF
J: TRBJ2-3; length: 18; size: NA; V: TRBV19; D: TRBD2; DNA: TGTGCCAGTAGTGATACCTCCGGACTAGCGGGGGGCACAGATACGCAGTATTTT; CDR3: CASSDTSGLAGGTDTQYF
J: TRBJ2-7; length: 17; size: NA; V: TRBV5-1; D: TRBD2; DNA: TGCGCCAGCAGCTTGAGTGGTCGGGAGGGCCCTCGGTACGAGCAGTACTTC; CDR3: CASSLSGREGPRYEQYF
J: TRBJ1-1; length: 12; size: NA; V: TRBV28; D: NA; DNA: TGTGCCAGCAGTCTACTAAACGGAGAGGCTTTCTTT; CDR3: CASSLLNGEAFF
J: TRBJ2-2; length: 14; size: NA; V: TRBV28; D: NA; DNA: TGTGCCAGCAGTCTGACACCCCACACCGGGGAGCTGTTTTTT; CDR3: CASSLTPHTGELFF
J: TRBJ2-2; length: 15; size: NA; V: TRBV6-5; D: NA; DNA: TGTGCCAGCAGTTACGAGGGACTCCTAGCCGGGGAGCTGTTTTTT; CDR3: CASSYEGLLAGELFF
J: TRBJ1-4; length: 15; size: NA; V: TRBV2; D: NA; DNA: TGTGCCAGCAATGTCCTAGGGGGTGAAGGAGAAAAACTGTTTTTT; CDR3: CASNVLGGEGEKLFF
J: TRBJ2-7; length: 16; size: NA; V: TRBV7-2; D: NA; DNA: TGTGCCAGCAGCTTATCCAGCGCTCTTTCAACCTACGAGCAGTACTTC; CDR3: CASSLSSALSTYEQYF
J: TRBJ1-2; length: 14; size: NA; V: TRBV6-6; D: NA; DNA: TGTGCCACCCTCCAGACAGGCTGGCCGTCGGGCTACACCTTC; CDR3: CATLQTGWPSGYTF
J: TRBJ2-1; length: 15; size: NA; V: TRBV7-8; D: NA; DNA: TGTGCCAGCAGCTTAGTTCTGAGCTCCTACAATGAGCAGTTCTTC; CDR3: CASSLVLSSYNEQFF
J: TRBJ2-7; length: 12; size: NA; V: TRBV28; D: NA; DNA: TGTGCCAGCGTAACGGGAGTCGGCGAGCAGTACTTC; CDR3: CASVTGVGEQYF
J: TRBJ1-1; length: 11; size: few; V: TRBV20-1; D: NA; DNA: TGCAGTGCTAGAGCCGATGGCGAAGCTTTCTTT; CDR3: CSARADGEAFF
J: TRBJ2-1; length: 14; size: NA; V: TRBV28; D: NA; DNA: TGTGCCAGCAGTTTGGGCAGGATATACAATGAGCAGTTCTTC; CDR3: CASSLGRIYNEQFF
J: TRBJ1-1; length: 13; size: NA; V: TRBV7-9; D: NA; DNA: TGTGCCAGCAGCTTAGCCGGGAACACTGAAGCTTTCTTT; CDR3: CASSLAGNTEAFF
J: TRBJ2-7; length: 15; size: NA; V: TRBV5-5; D: NA; DNA: TGTGCCAGCAGCTTGTCGGCGGGGTACTCCTACGAGCAGTACTTC; CDR3: CASSLSAGYSYEQYF
J: TRBJ2-7; length: 15; size: NA; V: TRBV6-6; D: NA; DNA: TGTGCCAGCAGTTACGCGGGGGCCCCCTCCTACGAGCAGTACTTC; CDR3: CASSYAGAPSYEQYF
J: TRBJ1-2; length: 15; size: NA; V: TRBV28; D: TRBD1; DNA: TGTGCCAGCAGTTTACCCCACCACAGGGGGTATGGCTACACCTTC; CDR3: CASSLPHHRGYGYTF
J: TRBJ1-6; length: 13; size: NA; V: TRBV28; D: NA; DNA: TGTGCCAGCAGTTCCAGCAGCGGATCACCCCTCCACTTT; CDR3: CASSSSSGSPLHF
J: TRBJ2-7; length: 15; size: NA; V: TRBV5-4; D: TRBD2; DNA: TGTGCCAGCAGCCCTCGTAGCGGGAGCTCCTACGAGCAGTACTTC; CDR3: CASSPRSGSSYEQYF
J: TRBJ1-1; length: 13; size: NA; V: TRBV5-5; D: NA; DNA: TGTGCCAGCAGCGTCCGGGGGAACACTGAAGCTTTCTTT; CDR3: CASSVRGNTEAFF
J: TRBJ2-1; length: 14; size: once; V: TRBV7-2; D: TRBD2; DNA: TGTGCCAGCAGCTTGGGACTAGCGGGAGGGGAGCAGTTCTTC; CDR3: CASSLGLAGGEQFF
J: TRBJ2-7; length: 14; size: NA; V: TRBV27; D: NA; DNA: TGTGCCAGCAGTTTACAGACTAGTTTCGGCGAGCAGTACTTC; CDR3: CASSLQTSFGEQYF
J: TRBJ2-7; length: 15; size: NA; V: TRBV2; D: TRBD2; DNA: TGTGCCAGCAGTGAATCACTAGCGGGAGTAGGAGAGCAGTACTTC; CDR3: CASSESLAGVGEQYF
J: TRBJ2-7; length: 14; size: NA; V: TRBV5-5; D: NA; DNA: TGTGCCAGCAGCTGGGCTCCGGGAGTCTACGAGCAGTACTTC; CDR3: CASSWAPGVYEQYF
J: TRBJ2-7; length: 15; size: NA; V: TRBV7-9; D: TRBD2; DNA: TGTGCCAGCAGTGACAGCGGGAGGAATAGATACGAGCAGTACTTC; CDR3: CASSDSGRNRYEQYF
J: TRBJ2-2; length: 18; size: NA; V: TRBV11-3; D: TRBD2; DNA: TGTGCCAGCAGCTTGTCTCCGGGACTAGCGGGAGCTGACGGGGAGCTGTTTTTT; CDR3: CASSLSPGLAGADGELFF
J: TRBJ2-5; length: 16; size: NA; V: TRBV28; D: NA; DNA: TGTGCCAGCAGCACCCCGGGAGGGGGCGAAGAAGAGACCCAGTACTTC; CDR3: CASSTPGGGEEETQYF
J: TRBJ1-2; length: 14; size: NA; V: TRBV28; D: NA; DNA: TGTGCCAGCAGTTTAGGTTCCAGGGATGGAGGCTACACCTTC; CDR3: CASSLGSRDGGYTF
J: TRBJ1-1; length: 18; size: NA; V: TRBV5-4; D: TRBD1; DNA: TGTGCCAGCACCCGATCCATGACAGGGGTCCTCATGAACACTGAAGCTTTCTTT; CDR3: CASTRSMTGVLMNTEAFF